This T cell receptor (beta chain) was sequenced for a study of blood T cell repertoires in COVID-19. This clone was observed once. V dropped 0 bases and J dropped 0 bases, with 9 bases sitting between them. Germline V lookup: CDR1 SGHKS, CDR2 YYEKEE (reference sequence). This CDR3 has 15 residues. Here immunoSEQ multiplex PCR was the method, and the copy in TCRdb shows in-frame clones only, minus some. This sample has nearly 400,000 clones; around 92% occur once, and the top ten carry 1.5% to 2%. The sequencing sample was made of PBMCs or T cells enriched from blood (not recorded which). The origin of this receptor is a woman aged 25 to 45 who had recovered from COVID-19. V gene TRBV5-5 combines with J gene TRBJ1-1; D not certain. The CDR3 region has the DNA TGTGCCAGCAGCTTGGGGGGAGGGCTGAACACTGAAGCTTTCTTT. This codes for CASSLGGGLNTEAFF.